This TCR beta chain was captured in a study of molecular identifiers for immune sequencing clone quantification. Overall study: With replicates, the RNA of around 20,000 or 100,000 naive CD8 cells was split five ways and four were sequenced.

In regard to this clonotype: A much bigger clone sits one base away, suggesting this may be a read error. Given the absence of the conserved phenylalanine or tryptophan at the CDR3 end, a read error is likely.

CDR3 length: 16 residues. V lost 0 bases and J lost 4; bases outside the gene matches: 2. Germline CDR1 and CDR2: LGHNA and YSLEER. TCRdb redid the calling of the PCR reads with MiXCR, one entry per CDR3 protein. In the table there are around 460,000 distinct CDR3 sequences, under 30% of which are singletons. Sorted cells numbering 20,000 to 1,000,000, with 10%, 30% or 50% RNA, yielded the naive CD8 libraries. The sequenced material came from naive CD8+ T cells from blood, with Jurkat cell RNA spiked in. Documented subset: FACS-sorted CD8+CD4-CCR7+CD45RA+ naive T cells. The genes are TRBV4-3 and TRBJ2-3, with TRBD2 identical over 12 bases. The receptor was isolated from a human donor in good health. Some libraries in this study had Jurkat cell RNA spiked in. CDR3 bases: TGCGCCAGCAGCCAAGATACTAGCGGGGGGTCAGATACGCAGTATTAT. Its translation is CASSQDTSGGSDTQYY.